The rows below give T cell receptor beta chains drawn from one sample of a study of cytomegalovirus exposure and HLA in healthy donors. Produced via immunoSEQ multiplex PCR; TCRdb's table is partial and in-frame only. The sample holds around 97,000 clones, over 75% seen once. Input material: PBMCs. Receptors originate from a man aged 40-50 years in good health and CMV-seropositive. Each CDR3 is given with its conserved first and last residue. Each record gives: J gene, V gene, clone size, D gene, CDR3 protein. The D gene is left open where the match is weak. For some rows the clone size is stated as once, few or many, or as a class when expanded; others skip it.

. TRBV6-5 . . CAGRRAGLYEQYF
TRBJ1-1 TRBV27 . . CASSLRGGNTEAFF
TRBJ1-1 TRBV5-1 few TRBD1 CASSRQGYTEAFF
TRBJ2-1 TRBV6-5 . TRBD2 CASSRDYSSYNEQFF
TRBJ1-2 TRBV5-5 . TRBD1 CASSSDRGRHGYTF
TRBJ2-5 TRBV29-1 . . CSVVKGGETQYF
TRBJ2-7 TRBV6-5 few TRBD2 CASSWAGGGSYEQYF
TRBJ1-1 TRBV4-2 . . CASSQETGNTEAFF
TRBJ2-7 TRBV19 once . CASISSSYEQYF
TRBJ1-3 TRBV10-3 . . CAIRGGIGGNTIYF
TRBJ2-3 TRBV30 . . CAWTPRGRAFTDTQYF
TRBJ2-3 TRBV7-6 . . CASSPNPRSSTDTQYF
TRBJ2-6 TRBV7-9 . TRBD1 CASSLGATGSSGANVLTF
TRBJ2-3 TRBV7-2 . TRBD1 CASSSDRVQYF
TRBJ2-7 TRBV7-9 . . CASRPRGGGSYEQYF
TRBJ2-3 TRBV6-6 few . CASSQTQGDTQYF
TRBJ2-2 TRBV5-1 . . CASSLESLSTTGTGELFF